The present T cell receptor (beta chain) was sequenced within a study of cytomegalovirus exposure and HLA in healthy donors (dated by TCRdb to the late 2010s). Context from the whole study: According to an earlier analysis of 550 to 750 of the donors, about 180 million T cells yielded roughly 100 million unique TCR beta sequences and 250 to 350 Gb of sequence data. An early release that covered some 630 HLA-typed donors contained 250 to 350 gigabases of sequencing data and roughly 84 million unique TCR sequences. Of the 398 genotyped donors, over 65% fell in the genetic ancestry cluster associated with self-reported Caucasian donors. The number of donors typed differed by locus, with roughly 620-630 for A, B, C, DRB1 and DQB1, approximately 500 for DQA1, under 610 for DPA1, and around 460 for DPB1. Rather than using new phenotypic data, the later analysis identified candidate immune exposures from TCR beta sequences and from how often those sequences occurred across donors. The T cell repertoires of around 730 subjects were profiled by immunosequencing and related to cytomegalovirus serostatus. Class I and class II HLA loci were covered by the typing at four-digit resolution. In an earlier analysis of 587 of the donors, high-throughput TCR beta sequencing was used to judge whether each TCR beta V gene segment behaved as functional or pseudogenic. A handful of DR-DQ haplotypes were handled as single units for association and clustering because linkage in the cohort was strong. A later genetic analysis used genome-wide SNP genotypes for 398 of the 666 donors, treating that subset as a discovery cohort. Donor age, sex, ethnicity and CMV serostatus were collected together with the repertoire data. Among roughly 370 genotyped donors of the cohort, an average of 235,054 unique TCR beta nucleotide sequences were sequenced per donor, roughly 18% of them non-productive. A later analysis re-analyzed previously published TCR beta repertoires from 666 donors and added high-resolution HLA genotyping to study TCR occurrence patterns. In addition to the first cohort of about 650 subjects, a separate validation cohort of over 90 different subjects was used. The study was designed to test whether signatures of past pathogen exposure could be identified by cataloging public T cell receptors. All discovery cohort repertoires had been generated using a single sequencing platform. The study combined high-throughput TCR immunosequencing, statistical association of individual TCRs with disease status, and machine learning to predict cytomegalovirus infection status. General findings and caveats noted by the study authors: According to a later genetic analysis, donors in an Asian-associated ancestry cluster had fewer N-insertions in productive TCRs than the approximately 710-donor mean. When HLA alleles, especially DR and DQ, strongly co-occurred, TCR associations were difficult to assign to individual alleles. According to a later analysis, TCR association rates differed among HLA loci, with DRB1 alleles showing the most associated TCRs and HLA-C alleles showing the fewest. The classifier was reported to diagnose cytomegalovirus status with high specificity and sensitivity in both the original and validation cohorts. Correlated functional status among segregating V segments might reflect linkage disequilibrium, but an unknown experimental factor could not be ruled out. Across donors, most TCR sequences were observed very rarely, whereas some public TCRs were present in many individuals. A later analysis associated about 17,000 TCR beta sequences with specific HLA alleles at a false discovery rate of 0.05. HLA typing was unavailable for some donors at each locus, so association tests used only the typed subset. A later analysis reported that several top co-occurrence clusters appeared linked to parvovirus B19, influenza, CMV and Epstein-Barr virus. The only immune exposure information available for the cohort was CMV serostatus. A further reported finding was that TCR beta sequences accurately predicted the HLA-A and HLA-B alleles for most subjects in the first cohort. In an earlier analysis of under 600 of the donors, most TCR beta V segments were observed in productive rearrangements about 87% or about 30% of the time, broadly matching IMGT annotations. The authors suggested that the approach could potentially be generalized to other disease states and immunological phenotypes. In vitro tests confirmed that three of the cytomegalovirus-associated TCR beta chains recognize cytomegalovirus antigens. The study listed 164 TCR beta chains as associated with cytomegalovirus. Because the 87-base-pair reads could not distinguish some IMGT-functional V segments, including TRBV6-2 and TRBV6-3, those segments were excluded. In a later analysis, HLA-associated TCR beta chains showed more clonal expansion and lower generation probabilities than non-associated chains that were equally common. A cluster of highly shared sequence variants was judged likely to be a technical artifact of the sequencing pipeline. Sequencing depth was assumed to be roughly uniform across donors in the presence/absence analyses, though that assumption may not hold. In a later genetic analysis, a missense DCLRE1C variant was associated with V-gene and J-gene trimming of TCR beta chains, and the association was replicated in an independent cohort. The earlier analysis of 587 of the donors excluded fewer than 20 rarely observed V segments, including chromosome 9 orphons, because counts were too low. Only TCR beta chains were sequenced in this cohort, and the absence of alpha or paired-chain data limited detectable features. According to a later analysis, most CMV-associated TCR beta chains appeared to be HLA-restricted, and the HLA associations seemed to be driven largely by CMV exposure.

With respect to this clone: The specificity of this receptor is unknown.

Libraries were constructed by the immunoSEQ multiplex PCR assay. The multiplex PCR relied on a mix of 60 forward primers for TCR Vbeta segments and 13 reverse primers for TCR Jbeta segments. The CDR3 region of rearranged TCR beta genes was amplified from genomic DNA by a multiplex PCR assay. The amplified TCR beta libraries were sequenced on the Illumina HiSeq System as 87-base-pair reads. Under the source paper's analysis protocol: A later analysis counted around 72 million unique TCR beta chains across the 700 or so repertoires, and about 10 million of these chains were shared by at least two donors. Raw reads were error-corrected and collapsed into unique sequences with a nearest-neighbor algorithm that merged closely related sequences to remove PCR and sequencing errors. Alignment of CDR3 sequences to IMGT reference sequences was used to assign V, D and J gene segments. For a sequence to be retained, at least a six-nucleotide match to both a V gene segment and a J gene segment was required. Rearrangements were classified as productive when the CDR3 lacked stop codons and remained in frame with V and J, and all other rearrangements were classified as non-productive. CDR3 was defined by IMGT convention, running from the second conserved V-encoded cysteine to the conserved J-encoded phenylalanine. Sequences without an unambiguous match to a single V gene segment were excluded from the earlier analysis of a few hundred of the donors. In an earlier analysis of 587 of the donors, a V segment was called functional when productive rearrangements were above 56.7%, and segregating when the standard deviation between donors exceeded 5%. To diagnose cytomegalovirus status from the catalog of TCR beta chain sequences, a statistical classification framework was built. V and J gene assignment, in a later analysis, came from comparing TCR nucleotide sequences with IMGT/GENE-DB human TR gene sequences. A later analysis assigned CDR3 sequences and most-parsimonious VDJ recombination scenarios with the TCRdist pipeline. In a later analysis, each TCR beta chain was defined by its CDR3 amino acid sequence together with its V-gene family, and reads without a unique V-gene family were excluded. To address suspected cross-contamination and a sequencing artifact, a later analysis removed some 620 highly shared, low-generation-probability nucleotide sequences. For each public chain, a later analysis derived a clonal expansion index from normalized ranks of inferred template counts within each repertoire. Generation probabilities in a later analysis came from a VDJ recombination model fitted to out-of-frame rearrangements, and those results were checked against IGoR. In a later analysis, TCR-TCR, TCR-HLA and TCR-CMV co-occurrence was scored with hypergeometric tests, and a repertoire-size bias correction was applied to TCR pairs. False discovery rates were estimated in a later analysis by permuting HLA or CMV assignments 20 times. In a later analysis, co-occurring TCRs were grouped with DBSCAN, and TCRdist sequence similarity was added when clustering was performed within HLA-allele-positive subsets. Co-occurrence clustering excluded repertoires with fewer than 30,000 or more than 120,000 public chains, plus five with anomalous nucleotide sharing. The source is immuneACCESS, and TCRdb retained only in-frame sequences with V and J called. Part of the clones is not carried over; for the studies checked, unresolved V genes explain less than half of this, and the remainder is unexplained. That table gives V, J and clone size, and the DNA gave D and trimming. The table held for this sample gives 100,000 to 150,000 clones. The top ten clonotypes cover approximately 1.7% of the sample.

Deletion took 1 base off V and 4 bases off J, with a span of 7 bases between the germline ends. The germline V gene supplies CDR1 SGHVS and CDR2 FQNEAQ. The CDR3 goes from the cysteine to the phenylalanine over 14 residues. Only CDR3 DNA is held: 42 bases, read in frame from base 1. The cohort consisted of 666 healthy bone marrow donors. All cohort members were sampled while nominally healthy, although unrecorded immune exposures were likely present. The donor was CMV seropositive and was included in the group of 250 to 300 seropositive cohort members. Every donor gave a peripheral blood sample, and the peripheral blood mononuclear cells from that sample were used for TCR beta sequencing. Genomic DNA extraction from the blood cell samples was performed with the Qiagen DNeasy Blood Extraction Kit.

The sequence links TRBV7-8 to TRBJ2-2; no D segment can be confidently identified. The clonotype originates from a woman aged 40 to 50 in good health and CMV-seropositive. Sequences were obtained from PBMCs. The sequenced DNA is TGTGCCAGCAGCTTAGACTGGGCCACCGGGGAGCTGTTTTTT. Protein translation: CASSLDWATGELFF.